Listed here are 8 T cell receptor beta chains from one sample, sequenced in a study of blood T cell repertoires in COVID-19. Assay used: immunoSEQ multiplex PCR; TCRdb lists only in-frame clones, some missing. Counted here are tens of thousands of clones, about three quarters occurring once; the ten biggest clones make up around 23%. Sequenced material: peripheral blood. The receptors here all came from a human donor in a cohort sampled during active COVID-19.

J is TRBJ1-2 and V is TRBV7-9, with TRBD1 matching 7 bases. The CDR3 has 12 amino acids. Trimming at V came to 5 bases and at J to 8 bases, leaving 5 bases not matched to a gene. Per germline, CDR1 SEHNR and CDR2 FQNEAQ (reference sequence). The CDR3 here is CASSLGGNGYTF. CDR3 coding DNA: TGTGCCAGCAGCCTAGGGGGCAACGGCTACACCTTC.

The chain has TRBV28 and TRBJ1-1, with a tentative D call TRBD1 (5 bases). Germline V gene data show CDR1 as MDHEN and CDR2 as SYDVKM. V dropped 3 bases and J dropped 4 bases, with 12 bases sitting between them. The CDR3 spans 14 residues. The CDR3 protein is CASSFALGRTEAFF. CDR3 nucleotides: TGTGCCAGCAGTTTTGCCCTGGGGCGCACTGAAGCTTTCTTT.

The V gene is TRBV27, the J gene TRBJ2-1; a possible D gene is TRBD2 (5 bases). The CDR3 totals 15 residues. Germline-derived CDR1 and CDR2 are MNHEY and SMNVEV (reference sequence). V gave up 2 bases and J gave up 0 bases, with 8 bases separating them. CDR3 loop: CASSLAGSSYNEQFF. CDR3 in DNA: TGTGCCAGCAGTTTAGCGGGCAGCTCCTACAATGAGCAGTTCTTC.

V usage is TRBV28 and J usage is TRBJ1-5; TRBD1 is a possible D gene (5 bases). CDR3 size: 14 residues. Germline values: CDR1 MDHEN, CDR2 SYDVKM. Trimming cost V 1 base and J 7 bases, with 11 bases left between them. CDR3 sequence reads: CASSLYPGGQPQHF. In DNA, the CDR3 is TGTGCCAGCAGTTTATACCCCGGGGGACAGCCCCAGCATTTT.

The J gene is TRBJ2-1, the V gene TRBV6-6; TRBD2 matches at 7 bases. Germline V lookup: CDR1 MNHNY, CDR2 SVGAGI (reference sequence). Losses at the gene ends were 2 bases for V and 6 bases for J; bases not matched to a gene: 7. The CDR3 covers 15 residues. The CDR3 loop reads CASSYKRDPPNEQFF. For the CDR3, the DNA is TGTGCCAGCAGTTACAAGCGGGATCCCCCCAATGAGCAGTTCTTC.

This rearrangement joins TRBV6-5 to TRBJ2-1, with D possibly matching TRBD2 (6 bases). The CDR3 length is 14 residues. CDR1 and CDR2 (germline): MNHEY, SVGAGI. The V and J ends lost 6 bases and 0 bases respectively, with 9 bases between them. CDR3 bases: TGTGCCAGCAGCGCGACTAGCTCCTACAATGAGCAGTTCTTC. Its translation is CASSATSSYNEQFF.

V and J are TRBV5-4 and TRBJ2-3, with D tentatively TRBD1 (5 bases). The V end lost 4 bases, the J end lost 6 bases, and 15 bases lay between the germline ends. CDR3 length: 14 residues. Per germline, CDR1 SGHNT and CDR2 YYREEE (reference sequence). CDR3 region: CASSPYRITDTQYF. In DNA form, the CDR3 reads TGTGCCAGCAGCCCCTACAGGATCACGGATACGCAGTATTTT.

The sample holds many counts of this clone. Other DNA sequences in the sample encode the same CDR3. This sequence joins TRBV27 and TRBJ1-6, with a possible D match to TRBD1 (5 bases). Looked up from germline, CDR1 is MNHEY and CDR2 is SMNVEV (reference sequence). This CDR3 comprises 13 residues. Trimming shortened V by 11 bases and J by 1 base, and 9 bases separated the two germline ends. The CDR3 nucleotides read TGTGCCTCCCAGGGTTCCTATAATTCACCCCTCCACTTT. It codes for CASQGSYNSPLHF.